Listed here are 24 T cell receptor beta chains from one sample, sequenced in a study of beta chain features in type 1 diabetes. Points from the study as a whole: Within each of all four CD4+ subsets, Type 1 diabetes patients had TCRB CDR3s that were moderately but significantly shorter.

Sequencing targeted expressed TCRB transcripts, as all isolated RNA had been reverse transcribed. Sequencing used immunoSEQ multiplex PCR; TCRdb keeps in-frame clones, though not all of them. The sample consists of a few hundred thousand clones, 13% of them appearing once. These receptors' antigens are unknown. Material for sequencing was naive CD4+ T cells from blood. Source of these receptors: a young woman with type 1 diabetes.

Worth noting for this clone: This CDR3 is also generated by other DNA sequences in the sample. The V and J genes are TRBV7-9 and TRBJ2-3; D uncertain. In germline, CDR1 is SEHNR, CDR2 FQNEAQ (reference sequence). This CDR3 comprises 12 residues. V was cut by 5 bases and J by 4 bases, with 7 bases left in between. The CDR3 region is CASSLSSDTQYF. The DNA for the CDR3 is TGTGCCAGCAGCCTAAGTTCAGATACGCAGTATTTT. Variable domain in full (rest from reference TRBV7-9 and TRBJ2-3): DTGVSQNPRHKITKRGQNVTFRCDPISEHNRLYWYRQTLGQGPEFLTYFQNEAQLEKSRLLSDRFSAERPKGSFSTLEIQRTEQGDSAMYLCASSLSSDTQYFGPGTRLTVL.

The chain employs TRBV30 and TRBJ2-1, with D possibly being TRBD2 (5 bases). The V gene's germline CDR1 is GTSNPN and CDR2 SVGIG (reference sequence). Deletions cut 0 bases from V and 2 bases from J, with 8 bases between. This CDR3 region has 14 residues. The CDR3 sequence: CAWSVAGPYNEQFF. CDR3 DNA: TGTGCCTGGAGTGTGGCGGGCCCCTACAATGAGCAGTTCTTC.

This clone has a handful of counts. The chain employs TRBV7-2 and TRBJ1-1, with D perhaps TRBD1 (6 bases). The CDR3 has 14 residues. CDR1 and CDR2 (germline): SGHTA, FQGNSA. Trimming cost V 5 bases and J 0 bases, with 10 bases left between them. CDR3 sequence (DNA): TGTGCCAGCAGCCCCAGGGGAATGAACACTGAAGCTTTCTTT. As protein: CASSPRGMNTEAFF.

This clone appeared a few times. The genes are TRBV7-7 and TRBJ2-3; 9 bases fit TRBD2. Germline trimming cut 5 bases from V and 3 bases from J; bases unmatched to any gene: 6. CDR3 size: 15 residues. From germline, CDR1 is SSHAT and CDR2 FNYEAQ (reference sequence). The CDR3 region is CASSPGGRGTDTQYF. The DNA of the CDR3 is TGTGCCAGCAGCCCCGGCGGGAGGGGGACAGATACGCAGTATTTT.

This chain uses TRBV11-3 with TRBJ2-7, with TRBD2 identical over 9 bases. The junction had 4 bases not matched to a gene; V was cut back by 2 bases and J by 2 bases. Per the germline V gene, CDR1 is SGHNT and CDR2 is YENEEA. The length of the CDR3 is 15 residues. CDR3 nucleotide sequence: TGTGCCAGCAGCTTACAGACTAGCGGACCCTACGAGCAGTACGTC. This gives the protein CASSLQTSGPYEQYV.

This clone was seen more than once but under ten times. J is TRBJ2-7 and V is TRBV2; D gene unclear. Germline CDR1 SNHLY, CDR2 FYNNEI. The CDR3 length is 11 residues. Trimming removed 6 bases from V and 3 bases from J, with 6 bases in between. The CDR3, as DNA: TGTGCCAGCAGCCCCGTCTACGAGCAGTACTTC. It translates to CASSPVYEQYF.

This clone was counted only a few times. The chain joins TRBV9 to TRBJ2-1, with TRBD2 matching 11 bases. The junction had 11 bases not matched to a gene; V was cut back by 3 bases and J by 3 bases. Per germline, CDR1 SGDLS and CDR2 YYNGEE. CDR3 length: 18 amino acids. Written as DNA, the CDR3 is TGTGCCAGCAGCGGGCCACATACCGGGACTAGCGGCTACAATGAGCAGTTCTTC. This codes for CASSGPHTGTSGYNEQFF.

This clone occurred a few times. Other DNA sequences in the sample encode the same CDR3. The chain couples TRBV28 to TRBJ2-5; D is uncertain. Germline-derived CDR1 and CDR2 are MDHEN and SYDVKM. CDR3 length: 11 amino acids. Trimming took 2 bases from V and 5 from J, leaving 3 bases between them. The CDR3 region is CASSLEETQYF. The CDR3 nucleotides read TGTGCCAGCAGTTTAGAGGAGACCCAGTACTTC. Full variable domain (remainder filled in from reference TRBV28 and TRBJ2-5): DVKVTQSSRYLVKRTGEKVFLECVQDMDHENMFWYRQDPGLGLRLIYFSYDVKMKEKGDIPEGYSVSREKKERFSLILESASTNQTSMYLCASSLEETQYFGPGTRLLVL.

The sample holds a few counts of this clone. J is TRBJ2-7 and V is TRBV7-2; 12 bases are shared with TRBD2. V shed 4 bases, J shed 4 bases, and the junction held 5 bases outside the gene matches. From germline, CDR1 is SGHTA and CDR2 FQGNSA. CDR3 length: 15 amino acids. DNA for the CDR3: TGTGCCAGCAGCTCGCTAGCGGGAGGGCCTTACGAGCAGTACGTC. It specifies CASSSLAGGPYEQYV.

The V and J genes are TRBV25-1 and TRBJ1-1; D unresolved. Germline V CDR1 and CDR2: MGHDK, SYGVNS. The CDR3 runs 15 residues. V was trimmed by 8 bases and J by 0 bases, leaving 16 bases between them. CDR3 residues: CASSGVFLMNTEAFF. The DNA of the CDR3 is TGTGCCAGCTCCGGGGTCTTCCTGATGAACACTGAAGCTTTCTTT.

The J gene is TRBJ2-7, the V gene TRBV19, with D possibly matching TRBD1 (6 bases). The germline V gene encodes CDR1 LNHDA and CDR2 SQIVND (reference sequence). This CDR3 has 16 residues. Trimming removed 6 bases from V and 1 base from J, with 19 bases in between. The CDR3 is CASRSEGVGDSYEQYF. CDR3 coding DNA: TGTGCCAGTAGGAGTGAGGGGGTCGGAGATTCCTACGAGCAGTACTTC.

This clone has only a few counts. The V gene is TRBV19, the J gene TRBJ2-1, with 13 bases matching TRBD2. Germline V gene sequence: CDR1 LNHDA, CDR2 SQIVND (reference sequence). V gave up 5 bases and J gave up 6 bases; unmatched junction bases: 10. The CDR3 extends over 17 amino acids. CDR3 DNA sequence: TGTGCCAGTAGTCCGTTAAGACTAGCGGGAGGAGGCAATGAGCAGTTCTTC. This sequence encodes CASSPLRLAGGGNEQFF.

This clone was seen a handful of times. The chain employs TRBV5-1 and TRBJ1-4; 9 nucleotides align to TRBD1. Per the germline V gene, CDR1 is SGHRS and CDR2 is YFSETQ. CDR3 length equals 15 residues. V lost 4 bases and J lost 5; bases outside the gene matches: 6. The CDR3 coding sequence is TGCGCCAGCAGCGCTGGACAGGGGAACAATGAAAAACTGTTTTTT. It translates to CASSAGQGNNEKLFF. Variable domain in full (rest from reference TRBV5-1 and TRBJ1-4): KAGVTQTPRYLIKTRGQQVTLSCSPISGHRSVSWYQQTPGQGLQFLFEYFSETQRNKGNFPGRFSGRQFSNSRSEMNVSTLELGDSALYLCASSAGQGNNEKLFFGSGTQLSVL.

The chain links TRBV15 to TRBJ1-1; tentatively, D is TRBD1 (5 bases). Trimming cost V 0 bases and J 0 bases, with 14 bases left between them. CDR3 length: 17 amino acids. In germline, CDR1 is LNHNV, CDR2 YYDKDF (reference sequence). This chain's CDR3 is CATSRDRGIFMNTEAFF. CDR3 nucleotides: TGTGCCACCAGCAGAGATAGGGGAATTTTCATGAACACTGAAGCTTTCTTT.

This chain uses TRBV6-6 with TRBJ2-5; maybe TRBD2 (6 bases). This CDR3 has 16 amino acids. Between the trimmed V and J ends, which lost 0 bases and 1 base, there was a span of 12 bases. Germline V gives CDR1 MNHNY, CDR2 SVGAGI (reference sequence). The CDR3 coding sequence is TGTGCCAGCAGTTACTCGCGGGATCAGCCCCAAGAGACCCAGTACTTC. This codes for CASSYSRDQPQETQYF.

This clone was counted a few times. J is TRBJ2-5 and V is TRBV9, with 15 positions matching TRBD2. Germline CDR1 SGDLS, CDR2 YYNGEE. The V and J ends lost 4 bases and 3 bases, in that order; junction bases with no gene match: 4. The CDR3 contains 16 residues. CDR3 protein: CASSPWTSGREETQYF. DNA of the CDR3: TGTGCCAGCAGCCCTTGGACTAGCGGGAGGGAAGAGACCCAGTACTTC.

The V call is TRBV9, the J call TRBJ1-4, with TRBD1 matching over 7 bases. CDR1 and CDR2 from the germline V gene are SGDLS and YYNGEE. This CDR3 region has 14 residues. The V and J ends lost 4 bases and 6 bases, in that order; junction bases with no gene match: 6. The chain's CDR3 is CASSSTDRDEKLFF. The CDR3 DNA reads as TGTGCCAGCAGCTCAACCGACAGGGATGAAAAACTGTTTTTT.

J is TRBJ2-7 and V is TRBV10-2; TRBD2 is a possible D gene (6 bases). Germline V CDR1 and CDR2: WSHSY, SAAADI. Trimming removed 6 bases from V and 3 bases from J, with 24 bases in between. The CDR3 consists of 17 residues. CDR3 in DNA: TGCGCCAGCAGCTCAACGGCGGGGTTGCCGATCCTCTACGAGCAGTACGTC. Translation: CASSSTAGLPILYEQYV.

This clone came up a few times. The J gene is TRBJ2-1, the V gene TRBV7-2; 13 bases match TRBD2. Losses at the gene ends were 1 base for V and 12 bases for J; bases not matched to a gene: 3. The CDR3 covers 14 residues. CDR1 SGHTA and CDR2 FQGNSA come from the germline V gene. The CDR3 here is CASSLGLAGGRQFF. Here the CDR3 DNA reads TGTGCCAGCAGCTTAGGACTAGCGGGAGGTAGGCAGTTCTTC.

This clone was seen more than once but under ten times. This rearrangement joins TRBV5-4 to TRBJ1-1, with 9 bases matching TRBD1. The germline V gene has CDR1 SGHNT and CDR2 YYREEE (reference sequence). The CDR3 is 15 residues long. J was trimmed by 4 bases and V by 7 bases; bases with no gene match: 11. CDR3 DNA sequence: TGTGCCAGCTTTGGGACAGGGAAGATTGGCACTGAAGCTTTCTTT. It specifies CASFGTGKIGTEAFF.

This clone was seen only a few times. The chain uses TRBV29-1 and TRBJ1-2; maybe TRBD1 (6 bases). Trimming cost V 6 bases and J 4 bases, with 12 bases left between them. CDR1 is SQVTM and CDR2 is ANQGSEA in the germline V gene. There are 12 residues in the CDR3. CDR3 loop: CSVGAVPYGYTF. CDR3 nucleotides: TGCAGCGTGGGGGCGGTCCCCTATGGCTACACCTTC.

V usage is TRBV29-1 and J usage is TRBJ1-2; 8 nucleotides align to TRBD1. This CDR3 is built from 15 residues. Germline V gene lookup returns CDR1 SQVTM and CDR2 ANQGSEA. With V trimmed by 0 bases and J by 8 bases, 11 bases remained unmatched. CDR3 amino acids: CSVEERTGRGDGYTF. CDR3 sequence (DNA): TGCAGCGTTGAAGAGCGGACAGGGAGGGGGGACGGCTACACCTTC. The full variable domain, its missing parts supplied by reference TRBV29-1 and TRBJ1-2, is SAVISQKPSRDICQRGTSLTIQCQVDSQVTMMFWYRQQPGQSLTLIATANQGSEATYESGFVIDKFPISRPNLTFSTLTVSNMSPEDSSIYLCSVEERTGRGDGYTFGSGTRLTVV.

There are a few counts of this clone. This chain uses TRBV5-5 with TRBJ2-3, with D hard to call. Trimming took off 2 bases at V and 3 bases at J, with 4 bases between the two ends. The CDR3 loop spans 12 amino acids. CDR1 and CDR2 (germline): SGHKS, YYEKEE (reference sequence). The CDR3 DNA follows: TGTGCCAGCAGCTTTGAGACAGATACGCAGTATTTT. Translation gives CASSFETDTQYF.

Only a few counts were recorded for this clone. V gene TRBV4-2 combines with J gene TRBJ2-1; no reliable D call. The V and J ends lost 1 base and 8 bases respectively, with 12 bases between them. This CDR3 has 14 residues. Germline CDR1 reads LGHNA; CDR2 reads YNFKEQ. CDR3 in amino acids: CASSQGADTYEQFF. DNA for the CDR3: TGTGCCAGCAGCCAAGGCGCAGACACCTATGAGCAGTTCTTC.